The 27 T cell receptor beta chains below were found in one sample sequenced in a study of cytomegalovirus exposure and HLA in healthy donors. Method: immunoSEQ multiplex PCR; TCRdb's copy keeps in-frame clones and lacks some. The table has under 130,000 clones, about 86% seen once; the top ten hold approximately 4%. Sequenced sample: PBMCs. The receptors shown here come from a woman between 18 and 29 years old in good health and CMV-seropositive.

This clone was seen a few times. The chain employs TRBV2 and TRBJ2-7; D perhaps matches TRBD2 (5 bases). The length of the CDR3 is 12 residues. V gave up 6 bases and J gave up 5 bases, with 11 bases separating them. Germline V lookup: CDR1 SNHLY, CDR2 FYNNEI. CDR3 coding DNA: TGTGCCAGCAGCTGGGGAGAAGACGAGCAGTACTTC. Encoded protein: CASSWGEDEQYF.

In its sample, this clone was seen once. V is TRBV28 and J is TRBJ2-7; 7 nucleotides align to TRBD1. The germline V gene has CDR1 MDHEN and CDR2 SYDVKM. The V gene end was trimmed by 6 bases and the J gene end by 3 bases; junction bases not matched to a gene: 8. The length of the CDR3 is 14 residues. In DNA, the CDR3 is TGTGCCAGCAGATTACGACAGGGATTCTACGAGCAGTACTTC. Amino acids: CASRLRQGFYEQYF.

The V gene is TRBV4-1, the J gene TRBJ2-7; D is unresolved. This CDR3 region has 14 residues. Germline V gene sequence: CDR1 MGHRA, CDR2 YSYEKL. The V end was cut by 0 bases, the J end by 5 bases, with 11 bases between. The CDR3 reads CASSQDPIGHEQYF. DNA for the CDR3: TGCGCCAGCAGCCAAGATCCCATTGGGCACGAGCAGTACTTC.

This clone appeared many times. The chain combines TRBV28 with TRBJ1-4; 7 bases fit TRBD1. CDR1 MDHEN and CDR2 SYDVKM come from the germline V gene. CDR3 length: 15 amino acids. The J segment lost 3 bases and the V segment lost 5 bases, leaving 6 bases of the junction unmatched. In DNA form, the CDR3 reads TGTGCCAGCAGTCGCGAACAGGGGTCTAATGAAAAACTGTTTTTT. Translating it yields CASSREQGSNEKLFF.

CDR3 sequence (DNA): TGTGCCAGCAGCCCCGGGAGCGGGGTGGTGCAGTATTTT. Translation gives CASSPGSGVVQYF. The J gene is TRBJ2-3, the V gene TRBV6-6; TRBD2 aligns across 7 bases. The length of the CDR3 is 13 residues. Germline V lookup: CDR1 MNHNY, CDR2 SVGAGI (reference sequence). Losses at the gene ends were 6 bases for V and 11 bases for J; bases not matched to a gene: 11.

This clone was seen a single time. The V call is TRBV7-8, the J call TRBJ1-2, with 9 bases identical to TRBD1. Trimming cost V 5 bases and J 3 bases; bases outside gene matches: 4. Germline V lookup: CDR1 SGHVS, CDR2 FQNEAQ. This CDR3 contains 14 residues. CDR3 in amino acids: CASSRTGEDYGYTF. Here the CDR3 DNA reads TGTGCCAGCAGCCGGACAGGGGAGGACTATGGCTACACCTTC. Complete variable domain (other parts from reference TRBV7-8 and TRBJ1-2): GAGVSQSPRYKVAKRGQDVALRCDPISGHVSLFWYQQALGQGPEFLTYFQNEAQLDKSGLPSDRFFAERPEGSVSTLKIQRTQQEDSAVYLCASSRTGEDYGYTFGSGTRLTVV.

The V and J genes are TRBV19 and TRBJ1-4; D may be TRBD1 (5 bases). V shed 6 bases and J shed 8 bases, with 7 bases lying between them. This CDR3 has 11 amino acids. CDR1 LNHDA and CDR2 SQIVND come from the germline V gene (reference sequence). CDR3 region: CASRWGEKLFF. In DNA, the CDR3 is TGTGCCAGTAGGTGGGGCGAAAAACTGTTTTTT.

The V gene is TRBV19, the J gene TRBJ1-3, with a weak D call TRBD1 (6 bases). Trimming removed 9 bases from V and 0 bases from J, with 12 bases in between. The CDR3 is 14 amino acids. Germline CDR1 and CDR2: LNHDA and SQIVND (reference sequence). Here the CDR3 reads CASRQANSGNTIYF. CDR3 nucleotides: TGTGCCAGCCGACAGGCAAACTCTGGAAACACCATATATTTT.

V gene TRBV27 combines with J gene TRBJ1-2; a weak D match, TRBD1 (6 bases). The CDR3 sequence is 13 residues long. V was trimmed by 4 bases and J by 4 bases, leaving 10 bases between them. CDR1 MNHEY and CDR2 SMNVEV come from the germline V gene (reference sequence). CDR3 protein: CASSSGGTYGYTF. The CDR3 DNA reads TGTGCCAGCAGTTCGGGGGGCACCTATGGCTACACCTTC.

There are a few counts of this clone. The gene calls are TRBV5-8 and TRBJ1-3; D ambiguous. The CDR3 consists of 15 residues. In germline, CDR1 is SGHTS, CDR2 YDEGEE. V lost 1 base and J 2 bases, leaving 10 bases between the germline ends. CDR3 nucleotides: TGTGCCAGCAGCTTGTTTAACAGCCCTGGAAACACCATATATTTT. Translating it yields CASSLFNSPGNTIYF. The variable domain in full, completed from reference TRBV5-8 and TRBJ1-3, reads EAGVTQSPTHLIKTRGQQATLRCSPISGHTSVYWYQQALGLGLQFLLWYDEGEERNRGNFPPRFSGRQFPNYSSELNVNALELEDSALYLCASSLFNSPGNTIYFGEGSWLTVV.

The CDR3 loop is CASSPQGNYGYTF. The CDR3, as DNA: TGTGCCAGCAGTCCTCAGGGTAACTATGGCTACACCTTC. The rearrangement joins TRBV27 to TRBJ1-2; TRBD1 is a possible D gene (5 bases). Per germline, CDR1 MNHEY and CDR2 SMNVEV (reference sequence). The CDR3 length is 13 residues. V was clipped by 5 bases and J by 1 base, with 8 bases between them.

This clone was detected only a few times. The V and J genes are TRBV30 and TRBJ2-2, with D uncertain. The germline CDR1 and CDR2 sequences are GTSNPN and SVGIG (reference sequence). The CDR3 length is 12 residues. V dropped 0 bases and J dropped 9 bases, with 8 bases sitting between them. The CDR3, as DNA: TGTGCCTGGAGTGTACTGGGCTGGGAGCTGTTTTTT. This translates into CAWSVLGWELFF.

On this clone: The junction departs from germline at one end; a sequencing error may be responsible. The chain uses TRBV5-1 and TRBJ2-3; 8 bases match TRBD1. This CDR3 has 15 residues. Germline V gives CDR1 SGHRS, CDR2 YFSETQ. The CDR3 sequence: CASSLGGSGTGTQYF. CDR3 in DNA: TGCGCCAGCAGCCTTGGGGGGTCAGGGACAGGTACGCAGTATTTT.

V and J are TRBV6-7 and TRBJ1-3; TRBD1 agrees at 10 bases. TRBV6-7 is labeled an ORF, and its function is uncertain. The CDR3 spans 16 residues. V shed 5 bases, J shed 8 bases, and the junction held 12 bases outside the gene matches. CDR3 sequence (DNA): TGTGCCAGCAGTGGGAAGGAAAGACAGGGGGCTGACACCATATATTTT. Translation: CASSGKERQGADTIYF.

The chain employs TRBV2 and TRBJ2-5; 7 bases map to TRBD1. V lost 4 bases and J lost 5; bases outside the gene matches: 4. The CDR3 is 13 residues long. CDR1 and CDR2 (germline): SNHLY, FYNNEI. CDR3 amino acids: CASSAEGAETQYF. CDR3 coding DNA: TGTGCCAGCAGTGCAGAGGGGGCCGAGACCCAGTACTTC.

The CDR3 DNA is TGTGCCAGCAGCTTGCAGGACAGATTTATGAACACTGAAGCTTTCTTT. This sequence encodes CASSLQDRFMNTEAFF. The chain combines TRBV5-6 with TRBJ1-1, with D perhaps TRBD1 (6 bases). CDR3 length equals 16 residues. Per the germline V gene, CDR1 is SGHDT and CDR2 is YYEEEE. V shed 1 base and J shed 0 bases, with 13 bases lying between them.

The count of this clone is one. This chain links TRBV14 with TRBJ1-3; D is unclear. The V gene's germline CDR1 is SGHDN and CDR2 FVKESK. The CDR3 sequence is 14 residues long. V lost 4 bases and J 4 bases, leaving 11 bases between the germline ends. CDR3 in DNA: TGTGCCAGCAGCCTCAGTGGGCTCGGAAACACCATATATTTT. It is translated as CASSLSGLGNTIYF.

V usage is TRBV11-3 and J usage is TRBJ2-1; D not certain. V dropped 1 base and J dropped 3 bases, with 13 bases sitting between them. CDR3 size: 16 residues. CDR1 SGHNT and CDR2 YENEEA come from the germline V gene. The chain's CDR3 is CASSLVVAPDYNEQFF. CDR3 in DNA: TGTGCCAGCAGCTTAGTGGTAGCCCCCGACTACAATGAGCAGTTCTTC.

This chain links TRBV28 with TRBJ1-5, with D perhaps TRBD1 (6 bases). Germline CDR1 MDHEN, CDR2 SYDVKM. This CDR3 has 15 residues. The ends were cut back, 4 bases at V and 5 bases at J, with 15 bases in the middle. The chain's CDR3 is CASSSTYRVYQPQHF. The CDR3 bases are TGTGCCAGCAGTTCAACCTACAGGGTATATCAGCCCCAGCATTTT.

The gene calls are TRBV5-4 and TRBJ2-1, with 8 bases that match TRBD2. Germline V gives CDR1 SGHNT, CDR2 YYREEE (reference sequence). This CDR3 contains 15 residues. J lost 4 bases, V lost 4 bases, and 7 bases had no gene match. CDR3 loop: CASSLRGGEYNEQFF. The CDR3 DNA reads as TGTGCCAGCAGCCTCCGGGGGGGGGAATACAATGAGCAGTTCTTC. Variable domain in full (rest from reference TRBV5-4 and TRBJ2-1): ETGVTQSPTHLIKTRGQQVTLRCSSQSGHNTVSWYQQALGQGPQFIFQYYREEENGRGNFPPRFSGLQFPNYSSELNVNALELDDSALYLCASSLRGGEYNEQFFGPGTRLTVL.

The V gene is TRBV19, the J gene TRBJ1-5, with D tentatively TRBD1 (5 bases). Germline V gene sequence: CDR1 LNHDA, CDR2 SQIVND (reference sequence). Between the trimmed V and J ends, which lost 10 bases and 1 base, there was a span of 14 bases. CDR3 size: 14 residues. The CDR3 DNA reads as TGTGCCACCGATCAGGACACCAGCAATCAGCCCCAGCATTTT. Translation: CATDQDTSNQPQHF.

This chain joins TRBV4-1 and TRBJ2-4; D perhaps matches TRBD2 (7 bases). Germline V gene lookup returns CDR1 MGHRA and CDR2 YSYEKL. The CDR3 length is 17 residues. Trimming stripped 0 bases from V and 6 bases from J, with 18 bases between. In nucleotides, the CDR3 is TGCGCCAGCAGCCAAGATCTTTTGCGGGGGCCCGGAAACATTCAGTACTTC. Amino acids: CASSQDLLRGPGNIQYF.

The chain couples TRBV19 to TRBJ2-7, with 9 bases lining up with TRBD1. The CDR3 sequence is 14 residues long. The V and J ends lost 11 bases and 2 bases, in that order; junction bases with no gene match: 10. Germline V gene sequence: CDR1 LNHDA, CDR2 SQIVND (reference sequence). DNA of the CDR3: TGTGCCGGCGACAGGGGGTGCCCTCCCTACGAGCAGTACTTC. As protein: CAGDRGCPPYEQYF.

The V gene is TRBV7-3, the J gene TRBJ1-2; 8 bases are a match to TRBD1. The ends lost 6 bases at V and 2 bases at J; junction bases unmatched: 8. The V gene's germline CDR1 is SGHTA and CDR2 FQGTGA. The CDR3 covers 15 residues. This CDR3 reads CASSPGPGGNYGYTF. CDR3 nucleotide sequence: TGTGCCAGCAGTCCAGGGCCAGGGGGCAACTATGGCTACACCTTC.

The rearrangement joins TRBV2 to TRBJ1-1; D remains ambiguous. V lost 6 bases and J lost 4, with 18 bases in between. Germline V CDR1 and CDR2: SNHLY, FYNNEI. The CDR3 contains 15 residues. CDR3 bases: TGTGCCAGCAGGGGGTGGGCTTCCGAGGGCACTGAAGCTTTCTTT. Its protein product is CASRGWASEGTEAFF.

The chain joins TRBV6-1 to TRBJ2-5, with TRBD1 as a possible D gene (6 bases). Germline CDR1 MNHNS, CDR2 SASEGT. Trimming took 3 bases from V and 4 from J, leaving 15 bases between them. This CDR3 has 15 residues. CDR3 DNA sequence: TGTGCCAGCAGTGACGGGGCAGGGGCAGGAGAGACCCAGTACTTC. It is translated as CASSDGAGAGETQYF.

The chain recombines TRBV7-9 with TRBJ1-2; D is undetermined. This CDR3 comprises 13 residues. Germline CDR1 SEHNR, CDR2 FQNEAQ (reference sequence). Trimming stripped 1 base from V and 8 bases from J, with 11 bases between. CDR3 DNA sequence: TGTGCCAGCAGCTTAGGAGGCACCGTGGGCTACACCTTC. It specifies CASSLGGTVGYTF.